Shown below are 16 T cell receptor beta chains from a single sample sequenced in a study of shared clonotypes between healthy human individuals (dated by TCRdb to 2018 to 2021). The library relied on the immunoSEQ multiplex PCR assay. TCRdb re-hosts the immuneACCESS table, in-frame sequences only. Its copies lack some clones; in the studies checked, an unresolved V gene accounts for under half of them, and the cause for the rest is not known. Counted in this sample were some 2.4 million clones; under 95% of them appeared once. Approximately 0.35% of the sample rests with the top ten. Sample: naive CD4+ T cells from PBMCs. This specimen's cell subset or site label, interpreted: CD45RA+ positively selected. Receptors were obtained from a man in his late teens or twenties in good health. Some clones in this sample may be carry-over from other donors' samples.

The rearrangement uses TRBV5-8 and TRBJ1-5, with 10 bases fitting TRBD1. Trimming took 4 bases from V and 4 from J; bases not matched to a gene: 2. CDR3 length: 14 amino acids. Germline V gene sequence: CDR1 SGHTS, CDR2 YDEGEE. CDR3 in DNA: TGTGCCAGCAGCCTGGACAGGGGGAATCAGCCCCAGCATTTT. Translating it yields CASSLDRGNQPQHF. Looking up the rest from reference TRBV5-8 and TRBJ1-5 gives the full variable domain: EAGVTQSPTHLIKTRGQQATLRCSPISGHTSVYWYQQALGLGLQFLLWYDEGEERNRGNFPPRFSGRQFPNYSSELNVNALELEDSALYLCASSLDRGNQPQHFGDGTRLSIL.

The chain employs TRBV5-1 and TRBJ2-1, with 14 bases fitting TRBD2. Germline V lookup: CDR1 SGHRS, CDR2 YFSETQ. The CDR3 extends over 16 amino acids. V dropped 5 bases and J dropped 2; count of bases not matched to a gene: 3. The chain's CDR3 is CASSGLAGGTYNEQFF. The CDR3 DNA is TGCGCCAGCAGTGGACTAGCGGGAGGTACCTACAATGAGCAGTTCTTC.

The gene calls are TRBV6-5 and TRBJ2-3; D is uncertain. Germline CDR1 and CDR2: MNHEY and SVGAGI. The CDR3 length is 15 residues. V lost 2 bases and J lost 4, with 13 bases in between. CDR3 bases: TGTGCCAGCAGTTACACCTCGGGCGCCCCAGATACGCAGTATTTT. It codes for CASSYTSGAPDTQYF.

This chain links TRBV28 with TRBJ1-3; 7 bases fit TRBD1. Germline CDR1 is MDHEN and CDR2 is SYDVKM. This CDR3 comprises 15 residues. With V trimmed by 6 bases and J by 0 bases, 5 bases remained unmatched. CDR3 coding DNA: TGTGCCAGCAGCCCGGGACAGACCTCTGGAAACACCATATATTTT. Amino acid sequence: CASSPGQTSGNTIYF.

The chain's CDR3 is CAAQGLQTGELFF. CDR3 nucleotides: TGTGCCGCACAGGGGTTGCAAACCGGGGAGCTGTTTTTT. The chain carries TRBV10-3 and TRBJ2-2, with 7 bases lining up with TRBD1. The V and J ends lost 11 bases and 5 bases, in that order; junction bases with no gene match: 8. The germline CDR1 and CDR2 sequences are ENHRY and SYGVKD. The CDR3 has 13 amino acids.

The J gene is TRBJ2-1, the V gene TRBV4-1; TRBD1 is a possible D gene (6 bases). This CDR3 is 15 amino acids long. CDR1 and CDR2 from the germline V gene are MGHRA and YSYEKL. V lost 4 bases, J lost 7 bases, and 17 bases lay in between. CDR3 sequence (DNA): TGCGCCAGCAGCCGGCAGGGGCTTATCTCAAATGAGCAGTTCTTC. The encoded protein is CASSRQGLISNEQFF.

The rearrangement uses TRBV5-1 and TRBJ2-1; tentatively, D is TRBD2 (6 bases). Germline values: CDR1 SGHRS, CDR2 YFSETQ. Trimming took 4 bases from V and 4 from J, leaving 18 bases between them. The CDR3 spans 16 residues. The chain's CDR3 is CASSRDSPSPYNEQFF. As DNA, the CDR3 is TGCGCCAGCAGCCGGGACTCCCCGTCCCCATACAATGAGCAGTTCTTC. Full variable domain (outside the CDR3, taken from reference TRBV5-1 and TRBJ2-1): KAGVTQTPRYLIKTRGQQVTLSCSPISGHRSVSWYQQTPGQGLQFLFEYFSETQRNKGNFPGRFSGRQFSNSRSEMNVSTLELGDSALYLCASSRDSPSPYNEQFFGPGTRLTVL.

The CDR3 DNA follows: TGTGCCAGCAGGCCGGTAAACACCGGGGAGCTGTTTTTT. This encodes CASRPVNTGELFF. V is TRBV7-2 and J is TRBJ2-2; no definite D call. With 6 bases removed from V and 2 bases from J, the gap between germline ends came to 7 bases. The germline V gene encodes CDR1 SGHTA and CDR2 FQGNSA. The CDR3 loop spans 13 amino acids. Drawing the rest from reference TRBV7-2 and TRBJ2-2, the complete variable domain is GAGVSQSPSNKVTEKGKDVELRCDPISGHTALYWYRQSLGQGLEFLIYFQGNSAPDKSGLPSDRFSAERTGGSVSTLTIQRTQQEDSAVYLCASRPVNTGELFFGEGSRLTVL.

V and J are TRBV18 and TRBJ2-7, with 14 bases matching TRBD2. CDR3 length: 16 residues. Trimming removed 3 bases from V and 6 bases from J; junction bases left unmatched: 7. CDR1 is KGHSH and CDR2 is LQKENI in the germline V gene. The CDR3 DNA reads TGTGCCAGCTCACCTTTCGGGACTAGCGGGAGCGGCGAGCAGTACTTC. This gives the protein CASSPFGTSGSGEQYF.

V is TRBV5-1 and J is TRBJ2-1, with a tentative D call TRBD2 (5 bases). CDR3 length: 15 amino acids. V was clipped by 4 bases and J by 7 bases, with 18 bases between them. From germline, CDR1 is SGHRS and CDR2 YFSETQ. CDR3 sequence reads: CASSVASGFRNEQFF. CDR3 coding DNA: TGCGCCAGCAGCGTGGCGTCGGGGTTTAGAAATGAGCAGTTCTTC. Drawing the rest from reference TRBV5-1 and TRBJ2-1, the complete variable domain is KAGVTQTPRYLIKTRGQQVTLSCSPISGHRSVSWYQQTPGQGLQFLFEYFSETQRNKGNFPGRFSGRQFSNSRSEMNVSTLELGDSALYLCASSVASGFRNEQFFGPGTRLTVL.

CDR3 bases: TGTGCCAGCAGTGAAGGTGGCGTCTCCCGAGAGACCCAGTACTTC. Protein sequence: CASSEGGVSRETQYF. The chain couples TRBV6-1 to TRBJ2-5, with D hard to call. There are 15 residues in the CDR3. Germline V gives CDR1 MNHNS, CDR2 SASEGT. V gave up 1 base and J gave up 4 bases, with 13 bases separating them.

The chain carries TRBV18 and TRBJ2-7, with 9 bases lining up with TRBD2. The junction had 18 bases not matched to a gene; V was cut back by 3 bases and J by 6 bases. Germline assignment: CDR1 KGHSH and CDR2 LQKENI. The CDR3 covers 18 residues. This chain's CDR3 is CASSPLPFSGSSTREQYF. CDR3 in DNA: TGTGCCAGCTCACCTCTGCCTTTTAGCGGGAGTTCTACGCGCGAGCAGTACTTC.

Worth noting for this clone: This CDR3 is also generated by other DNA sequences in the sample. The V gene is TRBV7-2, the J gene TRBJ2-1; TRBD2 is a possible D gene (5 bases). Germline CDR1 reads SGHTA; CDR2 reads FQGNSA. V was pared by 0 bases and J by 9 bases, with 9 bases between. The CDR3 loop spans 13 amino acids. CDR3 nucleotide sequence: TGTGCCAGCAGCTTAGCACTAGGTGTTGAGCAGTTCTTC. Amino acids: CASSLALGVEQFF.

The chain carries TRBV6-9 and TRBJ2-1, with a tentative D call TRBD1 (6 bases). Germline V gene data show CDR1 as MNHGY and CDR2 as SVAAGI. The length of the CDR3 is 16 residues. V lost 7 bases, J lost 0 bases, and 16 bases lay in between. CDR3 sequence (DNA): TGTGCCAGCAAACCCCAGGGGCTTAGCTCCTACAATGAGCAGTTCTTC. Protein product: CASKPQGLSSYNEQFF.

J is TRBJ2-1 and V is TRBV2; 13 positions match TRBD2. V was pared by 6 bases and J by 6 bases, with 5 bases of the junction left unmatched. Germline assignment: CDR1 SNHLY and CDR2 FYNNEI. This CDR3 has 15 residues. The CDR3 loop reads CASRTTSGRVNEQFF. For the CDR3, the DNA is TGTGCCAGCAGAACCACTAGCGGGAGGGTCAATGAGCAGTTCTTC.

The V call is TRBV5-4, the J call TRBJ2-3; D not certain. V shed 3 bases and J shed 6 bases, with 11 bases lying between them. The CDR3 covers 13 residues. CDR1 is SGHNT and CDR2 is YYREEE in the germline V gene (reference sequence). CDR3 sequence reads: CASSSGASDTQYF. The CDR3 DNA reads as TGTGCCAGCAGCTCGGGTGCATCGGATACGCAGTATTTT.